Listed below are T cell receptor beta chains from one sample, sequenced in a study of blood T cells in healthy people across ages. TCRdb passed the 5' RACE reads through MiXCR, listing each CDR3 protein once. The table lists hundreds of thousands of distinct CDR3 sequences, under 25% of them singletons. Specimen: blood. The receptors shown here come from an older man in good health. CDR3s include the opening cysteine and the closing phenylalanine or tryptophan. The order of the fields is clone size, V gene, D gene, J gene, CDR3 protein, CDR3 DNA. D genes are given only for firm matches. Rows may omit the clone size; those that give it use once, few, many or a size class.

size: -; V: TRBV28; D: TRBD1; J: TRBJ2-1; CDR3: CASSLTGHEQFF; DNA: TGTGCCAGCAGTCTGACAGGGCATGAGCAGTTCTTC
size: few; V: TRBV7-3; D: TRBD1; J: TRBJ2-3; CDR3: CASSDRGLEPSTDTQYF; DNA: TGTGCCAGCAGTGACAGGGGGCTCGAGCCTAGCACAGATACGCAGTATTTT
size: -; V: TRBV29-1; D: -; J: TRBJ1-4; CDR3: CSVDSRPANEKLFF; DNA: TGCAGCGTTGATTCGAGGCCGGCTAATGAAAAACTGTTTTTT
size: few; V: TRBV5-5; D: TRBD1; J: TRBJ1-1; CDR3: CASSADRVGYTEAFF; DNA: TGTGCCAGCAGCGCAGACAGGGTAGGGTACACTGAAGCTTTCTTT
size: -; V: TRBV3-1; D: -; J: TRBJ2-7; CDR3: CASSSSRDEGGYEQYF; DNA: TGTGCCAGCAGCTCGAGCCGGGATGAGGGTGGCTACGAGCAGTACTTC
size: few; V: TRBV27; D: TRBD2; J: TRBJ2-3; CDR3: CASSLSPSGSVGDTDTQYF; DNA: TGTGCCAGCAGTTTATCGCCTAGCGGGAGTGTAGGTGACACAGATACGCAGTATTTT
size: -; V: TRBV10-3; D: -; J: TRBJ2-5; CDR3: CAISEGRGLSETQYF; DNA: TGTGCCATCAGTGAAGGGCGGGGGCTCTCGGAGACCCAGTACTTC
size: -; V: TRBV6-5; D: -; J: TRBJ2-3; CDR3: CASSYGQHTDTQYF; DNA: TGTGCCAGCAGTTATGGTCAGCACACAGATACGCAGTATTTT
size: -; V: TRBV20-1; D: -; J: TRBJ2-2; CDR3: CSASLTNRNTGELFF; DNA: TGCAGTGCTAGCCTGACAAATCGGAACACCGGGGAGCTGTTTTTT
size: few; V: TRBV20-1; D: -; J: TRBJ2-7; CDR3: CSARVGGEQYF; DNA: TGCAGTGCTAGAGTGGGCGGCGAGCAGTACTTC
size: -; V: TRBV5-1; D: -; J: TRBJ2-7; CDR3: CASSANNRGHEQYF; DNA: TGCGCCAGCAGCGCGAATAACCGGGGCCACGAGCAGTACTTC
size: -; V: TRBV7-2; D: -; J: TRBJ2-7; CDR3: CASSPLFGEQYF; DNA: TGTGCCAGCAGCCCGCTATTTGGCGAGCAGTACTTC
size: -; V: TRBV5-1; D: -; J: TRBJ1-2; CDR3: CASSLAPGDNYGYTF; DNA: TGCGCCAGCAGCTTGGCCCCCGGGGACAACTATGGCTACACCTTC
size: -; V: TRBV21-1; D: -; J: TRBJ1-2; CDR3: CASIGFVLPVEGYTF; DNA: TGTGCCAGCATTGGTTTCGTCCTCCCGGTGGAGGGCTACACCTTC
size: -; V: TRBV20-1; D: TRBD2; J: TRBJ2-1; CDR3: CSALLAGEYNEQFF; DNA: TGCAGTGCCTTACTAGCGGGAGAGTACAATGAGCAGTTCTTC
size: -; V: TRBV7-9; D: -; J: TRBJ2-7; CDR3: CASSPQVVSYEQYF; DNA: TGTGCCAGCAGCCCTCAGGTTGTCTCCTACGAGCAGTACTTC
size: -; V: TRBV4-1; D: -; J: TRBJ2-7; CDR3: CASSRTASGRTYEQYF; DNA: TGCGCCAGCAGCCGCACCGCCTCGGGACGGACCTACGAGCAGTACTTC
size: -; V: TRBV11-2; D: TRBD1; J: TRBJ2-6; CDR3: CASSHPGQGLAGANVLTF; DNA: TGTGCCAGCAGCCATCCGGGACAGGGTTTGGCTGGGGCCAACGTCCTGACTTTC
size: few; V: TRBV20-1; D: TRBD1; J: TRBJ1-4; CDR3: CSASLDRGGTNEKLFF; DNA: TGCAGTGCTAGCTTGGACAGGGGGGGGACTAATGAAAAACTGTTTTTT
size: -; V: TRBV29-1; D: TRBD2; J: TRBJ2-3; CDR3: CSVGGTSGRLGTDTQYF; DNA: TGCAGCGTTGGAGGGACTAGCGGGAGATTAGGCACAGATACGCAGTATTTT